This T cell receptor (beta chain) was documented in a study of blood T cells in healthy people across ages. Study-level results: Diversity estimated from one million T cells was considered an underestimate.

A second about 7 to 11 cycle PCR used barcoded and J-beta primers. TCRdb called the 5' RACE reads again in MiXCR, with one record for every CDR3 protein. This sample has about 730,000 distinct CDR3 sequences, with 35% to 45% found just once. This clonotype has just a few counts. Its matching antigen is unknown. From germline, CDR1 is MNHEY and CDR2 SVGEGT. The CDR3 length is 15 residues. Deletions cut 4 bases from V and 10 bases from J, with 22 bases between. Material for sequencing was blood. This sequence originates from a woman aged 60-75 years in good health. This chain uses TRBV6-2 or TRBV6-3 with TRBJ2-5; TRBD2 is a possible D gene (5 bases). The CDR3 nucleotides are TGTGCCAGCAGTTGGGAGCTACCACCGCAGGTGGACCAGTACTTC. Amino acids: CASSWELPPQVDQYF.